The rows below give T cell receptor beta chains drawn from one sample of a study of blood T cells in healthy people across ages. TCRdb analysed the 5' RACE reads with MiXCR anew, one entry per CDR3 protein. The sample records roughly 1.6 million distinct CDR3 sequences, roughly 30% being singletons. Sample: blood. These receptors originate from a woman in her twenties or thirties in good health. Both conserved end residues are part of each CDR3. Fields, in order: clone size, J gene, V gene, D gene, CDR3 DNA, CDR3 protein. A D gene is named only where the DNA matches it firmly. Some rows mark clone size as missing; the rest say once, few, many or name a class of expanded clone.

clone_size: -
j_call: TRBJ2-7
v_call: TRBV10-1
d_call: -
cdr3_nt: TGCGCCAGCAGCCGCGACGCTTCAAGCTCCTACGAGCAGTACTTC
cdr3_aa: CASSRDASSSYEQYF

clone_size: -
j_call: TRBJ1-2
v_call: TRBV3-1
d_call: TRBD1
cdr3_nt: TGTGCCAGCAGCCAAGATTGGGGACAGGGTAACTATGGCTACACCTTC
cdr3_aa: CASSQDWGQGNYGYTF

clone_size: many
j_call: TRBJ2-1
v_call: TRBV20-1
d_call: TRBD2
cdr3_nt: TGCAGTGCTAGAGGGGTAGCGGGGGCTAACAATGAGCAGTTCTTC
cdr3_aa: CSARGVAGANNEQFF

clone_size: -
j_call: TRBJ2-3
v_call: TRBV5-6
d_call: -
cdr3_nt: TGTGCCAGCAGCTTGAGACACCTCGGACCCACAGATACGCAGTATTTT
cdr3_aa: CASSLRHLGPTDTQYF

clone_size: -
j_call: TRBJ2-1
v_call: TRBV9
d_call: TRBD2
cdr3_nt: TGTGCCAGCAGCGTAGATGCGGGGGTGCACAATGAGCAGTTCTTC
cdr3_aa: CASSVDAGVHNEQFF

clone_size: -
j_call: TRBJ1-3
v_call: TRBV4-1
d_call: TRBD1
cdr3_nt: TGCGCCAGCAGCCAGACGACAGGGAGCTCTGGAAACACCATATATTTT
cdr3_aa: CASSQTTGSSGNTIYF

clone_size: -
j_call: TRBJ2-3
v_call: TRBV5-1
d_call: -
cdr3_nt: TGCGCCAGCAGCACCTGGCTGACCGCAGATACGCAGTATTTT
cdr3_aa: CASSTWLTADTQYF

clone_size: -
j_call: TRBJ2-1
v_call: TRBV20-1
d_call: -
cdr3_nt: TGCAGTGCTAGCCTCCCCCCTTTAGGGGATGAGCAGTTCTTC
cdr3_aa: CSASLPPLGDEQFF

clone_size: few
j_call: TRBJ1-6
v_call: TRBV5-1
d_call: -
cdr3_nt: TGCGCCAGCAGCGACACAGTTGGTCATTCACCCCTCCACTTT
cdr3_aa: CASSDTVGHSPLHF

clone_size: -
j_call: TRBJ1-1
v_call: TRBV18
d_call: -
cdr3_nt: TGTGCCAGCTCACCTACGGCAGGAGTGAACACTGAAGCTTTCTTT
cdr3_aa: CASSPTAGVNTEAFF

clone_size: -
j_call: TRBJ2-7
v_call: TRBV4-2
d_call: -
cdr3_nt: TGTGCCAGCAGCCGGCCGGGGGCCTCCTACGAGCAGTACTTC
cdr3_aa: CASSRPGASYEQYF

clone_size: few
j_call: TRBJ1-1
v_call: TRBV5-5
d_call: -
cdr3_nt: TGTGCCAGCAGCTTGGTCGTGGTACGGACTGAAGCTTTCTTT
cdr3_aa: CASSLVVVRTEAFF

clone_size: few
j_call: TRBJ2-1
v_call: TRBV9
d_call: -
cdr3_nt: TGTGCCAGCAGCGTAGCGGCCGGACTTCCCAATGAGCAGTTCTTC
cdr3_aa: CASSVAAGLPNEQFF

clone_size: -
j_call: TRBJ2-1
v_call: TRBV20-1
d_call: TRBD1
cdr3_nt: TGCAGTGCGGAGACGGGCCAGGGGGTCCTAAATGAGCAGTTCTTC
cdr3_aa: CSAETGQGVLNEQFF

clone_size: -
j_call: TRBJ1-1
v_call: TRBV7-9
d_call: -
cdr3_nt: TGTGCCAGCAGCTCCACTACCCCATATGAAGCTTTCTTT
cdr3_aa: CASSSTTPYEAFF

clone_size: many
j_call: TRBJ2-7
v_call: TRBV29-1
d_call: -
cdr3_nt: TGCAGCGTTGACGACAGTGCCTACGAGCAGTACTTC
cdr3_aa: CSVDDSAYEQYF

clone_size: once
j_call: TRBJ2-3
v_call: TRBV27
d_call: -
cdr3_nt: TGTGTCAGCATAAACCGGGGTACGCGGTATTTT
cdr3_aa: CVSINRGTRYF

clone_size: once
j_call: TRBJ1-2
v_call: TRBV3-1
d_call: -
cdr3_nt: TGTGCCAGCAGCCCCTGGACATCGGATGGCTACACCTTC
cdr3_aa: CASSPWTSDGYTF

clone_size: -
j_call: TRBJ1-1
v_call: TRBV15
d_call: TRBD1
cdr3_nt: TGTGCCACCTCGGGGACAGGGGTTAACACTGAAGCTTTCTTT
cdr3_aa: CATSGTGVNTEAFF

clone_size: -
j_call: TRBJ2-2
v_call: TRBV30
d_call: TRBD2
cdr3_nt: TGTGCCTGGAAGACGAAGCGGGGGACCACGAACACCGGGGAGCTGTTTTTT
cdr3_aa: CAWKTKRGTTNTGELFF

clone_size: -
j_call: TRBJ2-1
v_call: TRBV2
d_call: TRBD1
cdr3_nt: TGTGCCAGAGGACAGGGTTGGAATGAGCAGTTCTTC
cdr3_aa: CARGQGWNEQFF

clone_size: many
j_call: TRBJ2-7
v_call: TRBV5-1
d_call: TRBD1
cdr3_nt: TGCGCCAGCAGCCTAGGACAGGGGACGGAGCAGTACTTC
cdr3_aa: CASSLGQGTEQYF

clone_size: -
j_call: TRBJ2-7
v_call: TRBV2
d_call: -
cdr3_nt: TGTGCCAGCAGTGAAGAACTAGTGTTCGAGCAGTACTTC
cdr3_aa: CASSEELVFEQYF

clone_size: -
j_call: TRBJ1-2
v_call: TRBV20-1
d_call: -
cdr3_nt: TGCAGTGCACTACCCGGGACCGGGGGTTATGGCTACACCTTC
cdr3_aa: CSALPGTGGYGYTF

clone_size: -
j_call: TRBJ2-7
v_call: TRBV2
d_call: -
cdr3_nt: TGTGCCAGTTTGGACCGCGTGAGCTCCTACGAGCAGTACTTC
cdr3_aa: CASLDRVSSYEQYF

clone_size: -
j_call: TRBJ1-6
v_call: TRBV5-1
d_call: -
cdr3_nt: TGCGCCAGCAGCTTGCTCGGGACACACTATAATTCACCCCTCCACTTT
cdr3_aa: CASSLLGTHYNSPLHF

clone_size: -
j_call: TRBJ1-2
v_call: TRBV6-1
d_call: -
cdr3_nt: TGTGCCAGCAGTGAATTTGGGCAGAGGTCTTATGGCTACACCTTC
cdr3_aa: CASSEFGQRSYGYTF

clone_size: -
j_call: TRBJ2-3
v_call: TRBV11-2
d_call: -
cdr3_nt: TGTGCCAGCAGCTTAGGCGCGGGATCCCCCGCAGATACGCAGTATTTT
cdr3_aa: CASSLGAGSPADTQYF

clone_size: -
j_call: TRBJ2-7
v_call: TRBV12-3/TRBV12-4
d_call: TRBD1
cdr3_nt: TGTGCCAGCAGTCGGACAGGGGACCTCTACGAGCAGTACTTC
cdr3_aa: CASSRTGDLYEQYF

clone_size: once
j_call: TRBJ2-3
v_call: TRBV7-8
d_call: TRBD2
cdr3_nt: TGTGCCAGCAGCTTAAAGGGACGGGGGGACACAGATACGCAGTATTTT
cdr3_aa: CASSLKGRGDTDTQYF

clone_size: -
j_call: TRBJ2-7
v_call: TRBV20-1
d_call: -
cdr3_nt: TGCAGTGCTCGGACGGGGTCTAGCTCCTACGAGCAGTACTTC
cdr3_aa: CSARTGSSSYEQYF

clone_size: -
j_call: TRBJ2-7
v_call: TRBV24-1
d_call: -
cdr3_nt: TGTGCCACCAGTGAATCCGGGACACAATATGGGGGCCGCTACGAGCAGTACTTC
cdr3_aa: CATSESGTQYGGRYEQYF

clone_size: few
j_call: TRBJ2-7
v_call: TRBV20-1
d_call: TRBD2
cdr3_nt: TGCAGTGCTAGGGTAGTAGCGGGACTTATGATGTACGAGCAGTACTTC
cdr3_aa: CSARVVAGLMMYEQYF

clone_size: many
j_call: TRBJ2-7
v_call: TRBV7-2
d_call: -
cdr3_nt: TGTGCCAGCAGCACGATCGGTGAGCAGTACTTC
cdr3_aa: CASSTIGEQYF

clone_size: -
j_call: TRBJ1-4
v_call: TRBV6-1
d_call: -
cdr3_nt: TGTGCCAGCAGAGAGACAGTTGCAACTAATGAAAAACTGTTTTTT
cdr3_aa: CASRETVATNEKLFF

clone_size: once
j_call: TRBJ2-5
v_call: TRBV4-2
d_call: -
cdr3_nt: TGTGCCAGCAGCCAAGATTCGGGACTAAGGGGGGAGACCCTGTACTTC
cdr3_aa: CASSQDSGLRGETLYF

clone_size: few
j_call: TRBJ1-1
v_call: TRBV5-1
d_call: -
cdr3_nt: TGCGCCAGCTATGACAGTCTGAACACTGAAGCTTTCTTT
cdr3_aa: CASYDSLNTEAFF

clone_size: -
j_call: TRBJ1-6
v_call: TRBV20-1
d_call: -
cdr3_nt: TGCAGTGCTAGCGGCTGGTGGAACTCTTCACCCCTCCACTTT
cdr3_aa: CSASGWWNSSPLHF

clone_size: -
j_call: TRBJ1-2
v_call: TRBV9
d_call: TRBD1
cdr3_nt: TGTGCCAGCAGCGTAGACAGGGGGGCTGGCTACACCTTC
cdr3_aa: CASSVDRGAGYTF

clone_size: -
j_call: TRBJ2-7
v_call: TRBV5-5
d_call: -
cdr3_nt: TGTGCCAGCAGCTTTTCGGCGATGGGAACCTACGAGCAGTACTTC
cdr3_aa: CASSFSAMGTYEQYF

clone_size: -
j_call: TRBJ2-2
v_call: TRBV28
d_call: -
cdr3_nt: TGTGCCAGCAGCCACCGGTCGCTGCTCAACACCGGGGAGCTGTTTTTT
cdr3_aa: CASSHRSLLNTGELFF

clone_size: many
j_call: TRBJ2-7
v_call: TRBV7-8
d_call: -
cdr3_nt: TGTGCCAGCAGCATTAGAGAGACAGCCAACGAGCAGTACTTC
cdr3_aa: CASSIRETANEQYF

clone_size: -
j_call: TRBJ1-6
v_call: TRBV9
d_call: -
cdr3_nt: TGTGTCAGCAGCTCCAGGGTCACCGTCGATTCACCCCTCCACTTT
cdr3_aa: CVSSSRVTVDSPLHF

clone_size: once
j_call: TRBJ2-1
v_call: TRBV5-1
d_call: TRBD2
cdr3_nt: TGCGCCAACAGCTTTAGCGGGAGTACGAATGAGCAGTTCTTC
cdr3_aa: CANSFSGSTNEQFF

clone_size: -
j_call: TRBJ2-2
v_call: TRBV11-2
d_call: TRBD2
cdr3_nt: TGTGCCAGCAGCACCGCAACGGGGAGGAGCGGGGGTGGCGGGGAGCTGTTTTTT
cdr3_aa: CASSTATGRSGGGGELFF